These T cell receptor beta chains were read from a single sample in a study of T cell repertoires in cytomegalovirus infection. MiXCR, applied by TCRdb to the reads, yields one record per CDR3 protein. The table includes around 300,000 distinct CDR3 sequences, less than 25% detected once. No cognate antigen is known for these TCRs. Sequences were derived from cultured PBMCs, sampled from culture after CMV antigen stimulation. The receptors shown here come from a human donor in good health (CMV status not recorded). Some clones in this sample may be carry-over from other donors' samples. CDR3s include the opening cysteine and the closing phenylalanine or tryptophan. A D gene is named only where the DNA matches it firmly. Rows give clone size only sometimes, using once, few, many, or a class for an expanded clone.

J gene,D gene,V gene,clone size,CDR3 protein,CDR3 DNA
TRBJ1-5,NA,TRBV12-3/TRBV12-4,NA,CASSFQGWNQPQHF,TGTGCCAGCAGTTTTCAGGGTTGGAATCAGCCCCAGCATTTT
TRBJ1-5,NA,TRBV10-3,NA,CATKDNSNQPQHF,TGTGCCACAAAAGATAATAGCAATCAGCCCCAGCATTTT
TRBJ2-1,TRBD1,TRBV6-2/TRBV6-3,NA,CASSAWTGGNEQFF,TGTGCCAGCAGTGCCTGGACAGGGGGAAATGAGCAGTTCTTC
TRBJ1-1,NA,TRBV4-3,NA,CASSQEEGTEAFF,TGCGCCAGCAGCCAAGAAGAGGGAACTGAAGCTTTCTTT
TRBJ2-2,TRBD2,TRBV24-1,once,CATSVFGTSLSGELFF,TGTGCCACCAGTGTTTTTGGGACTAGCTTATCCGGGGAGCTGTTTTTT
TRBJ2-7,TRBD2,TRBV29-1,NA,CSVDRLAGGPGEQYF,TGCAGCGTTGACCGACTAGCGGGAGGGCCGGGGGAGCAGTACTTC
TRBJ2-2,NA,TRBV7-6,many,CASSSWNGELFF,TGTGCCAGCAGCAGTTGGAACGGGGAGCTGTTTTTT
TRBJ2-1,NA,TRBV7-6,few,CASSLDRRYPYNEQFF,TGTGCCAGCAGCTTAGATCGCCGCTATCCCTACAATGAGCAGTTCTTC
TRBJ1-4,TRBD1,TRBV7-9,many,CASSPHRDRAAEKLFF,TGTGCCAGCAGCCCTCACCGGGACAGGGCTGCTGAAAAACTGTTTTTT
TRBJ2-5,NA,TRBV7-6,few,CASSLGTSKETQYF,TGTGCCAGCAGCCTCGGGACATCCAAAGAGACCCAGTACTTC
TRBJ2-1,TRBD2,TRBV7-8,many,CASSLAGLADYNEQFF,TGTGCCAGCAGCTTAGCGGGGCTAGCGGACTACAATGAGCAGTTCTTC
TRBJ2-1,NA,TRBV19,NA,CASSIAASNEQFF,TGTGCCAGTAGTATAGCGGCTAGCAATGAGCAGTTCTTC
TRBJ2-7,NA,TRBV7-6,many,CASSLGDSQPTLTYEQYF,TGTGCCAGCAGCTTAGGGGATTCTCAGCCTACTCTCACCTACGAGCAGTACTTC
TRBJ2-7,TRBD1,TRBV29-1,few,CSVARQGRAYEQYF,TGCAGCGTCGCTAGACAGGGAAGGGCCTACGAGCAGTACTTC
TRBJ2-2,TRBD2,TRBV9,many,CASKPGLNTGELFF,TGTGCCAGCAAACCGGGACTAAACACCGGGGAGCTGTTTTTT
TRBJ2-3,NA,TRBV10-3,NA,CAISGWKSEADTQYF,TGTGCCATCAGTGGTTGGAAGTCCGAGGCCGATACGCAGTATTTT
TRBJ2-5,TRBD2,TRBV6-2/TRBV6-3,NA,CASSYFSSGTETQYF,TGTGCCAGCAGTTACTTTTCTAGCGGGACGGAGACCCAGTACTTC
TRBJ2-7,NA,TRBV7-2,many,CASSLLTRRSPYEQYF,TGTGCCAGCAGCTTGTTGACGCGGAGGAGTCCCTACGAGCAGTACTTC
TRBJ2-5,NA,TRBV7-2,many,CASSFKGGTQYF,TGTGCCAGCAGCTTCAAGGGGGGGACCCAGTACTTC
TRBJ2-1,TRBD2,TRBV20-1,few,CSARGRAGGYNEQFF,TGCAGTGCTAGAGGCCGAGCGGGAGGTTACAATGAGCAGTTCTTC
TRBJ1-2,NA,TRBV7-2,few,CASSLEGQPRYGYTF,TGTGCCAGCAGCTTAGAGGGCCAGCCCCGATATGGCTACACCTTC
TRBJ1-5,NA,TRBV28,many,CASSLQGIWQPQHF,TGTGCCAGCAGTTTGCAGGGTATATGGCAGCCCCAGCATTTT
TRBJ1-3,TRBD1,TRBV6-6,NA,CASRPQGAETGNTIYF,TGTGCCAGCAGACCACAGGGGGCTGAAACTGGAAACACCATATATTTT